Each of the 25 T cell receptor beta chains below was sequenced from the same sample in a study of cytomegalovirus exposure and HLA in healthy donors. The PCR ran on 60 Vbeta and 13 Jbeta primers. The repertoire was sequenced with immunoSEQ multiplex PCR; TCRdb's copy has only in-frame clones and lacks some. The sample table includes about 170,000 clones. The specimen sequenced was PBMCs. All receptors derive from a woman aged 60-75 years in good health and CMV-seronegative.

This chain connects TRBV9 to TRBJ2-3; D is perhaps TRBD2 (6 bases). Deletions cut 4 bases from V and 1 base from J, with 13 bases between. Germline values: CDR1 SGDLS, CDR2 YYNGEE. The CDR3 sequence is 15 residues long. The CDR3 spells CASSTSWGGTDTQYF. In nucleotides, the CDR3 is TGTGCCAGCAGCACCAGTTGGGGGGGCACAGATACGCAGTATTTT.

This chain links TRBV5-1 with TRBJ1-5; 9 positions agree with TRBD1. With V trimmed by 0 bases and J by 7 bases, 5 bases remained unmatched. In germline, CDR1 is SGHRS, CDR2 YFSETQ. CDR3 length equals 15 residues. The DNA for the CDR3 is TGCGCCAGCAGCTTGGACGGGACAGGGACGCAGCCCCAGCATTTT. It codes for CASSLDGTGTQPQHF.

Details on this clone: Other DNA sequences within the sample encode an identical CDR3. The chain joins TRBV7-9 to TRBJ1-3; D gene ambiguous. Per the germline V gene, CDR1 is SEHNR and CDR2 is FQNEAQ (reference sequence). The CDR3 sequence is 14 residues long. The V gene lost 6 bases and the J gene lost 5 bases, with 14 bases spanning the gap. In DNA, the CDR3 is TGTGCCAGCAGTCGTAGCGGGCCCCGAAACACCATATATTTT. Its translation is CASSRSGPRNTIYF.

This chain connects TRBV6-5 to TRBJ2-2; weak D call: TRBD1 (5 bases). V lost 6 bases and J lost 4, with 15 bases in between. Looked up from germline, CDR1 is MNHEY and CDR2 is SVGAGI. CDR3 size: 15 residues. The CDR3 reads CASRGMGLGTGELFF. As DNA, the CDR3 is TGTGCCAGCAGGGGAATGGGGCTAGGCACCGGGGAGCTGTTTTTT.

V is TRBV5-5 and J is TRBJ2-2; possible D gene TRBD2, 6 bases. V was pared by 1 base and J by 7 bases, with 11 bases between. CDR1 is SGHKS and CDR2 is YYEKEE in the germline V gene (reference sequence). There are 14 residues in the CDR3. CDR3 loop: CASSLLGGVGELFF. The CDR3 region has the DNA TGTGCCAGCAGCTTGTTAGGAGGGGTCGGGGAGCTGTTTTTT.

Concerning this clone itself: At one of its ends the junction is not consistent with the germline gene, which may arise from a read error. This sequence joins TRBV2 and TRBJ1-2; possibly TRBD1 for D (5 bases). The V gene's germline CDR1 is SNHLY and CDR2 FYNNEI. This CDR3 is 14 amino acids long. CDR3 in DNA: TGTGCCAGCAGCGAAGACAGTACGGTCTATGGCTACACCTTC. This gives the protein CASSEDSTVYGYTF.

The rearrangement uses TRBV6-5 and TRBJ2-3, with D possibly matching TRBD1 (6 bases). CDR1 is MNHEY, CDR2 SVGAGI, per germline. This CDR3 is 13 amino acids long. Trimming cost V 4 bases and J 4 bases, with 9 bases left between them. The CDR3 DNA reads TGTGCCAGCAGTTTTCCAGGGGCAGATACGCAGTATTTT. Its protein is CASSFPGADTQYF.

CDR3 loop: CASSQKDRGHGYTF. DNA of the CDR3: TGCGCCAGCAGCCAAAAGGACAGGGGGCATGGCTACACCTTC. This rearrangement joins TRBV4-3 to TRBJ1-2, with TRBD1 matching 11 bases. CDR1 and CDR2 (germline): LGHNA, YSLEER. The junction had 2 bases not matched to a gene; V was cut back by 2 bases and J by 6 bases. The CDR3 covers 14 residues.

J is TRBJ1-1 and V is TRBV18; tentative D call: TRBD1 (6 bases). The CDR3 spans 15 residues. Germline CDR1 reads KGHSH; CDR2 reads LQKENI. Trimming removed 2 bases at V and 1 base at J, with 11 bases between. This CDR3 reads CASSPGARGNTEAFF. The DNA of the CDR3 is TGTGCCAGCTCACCAGGTGCCAGGGGGAACACTGAAGCTTTCTTT.

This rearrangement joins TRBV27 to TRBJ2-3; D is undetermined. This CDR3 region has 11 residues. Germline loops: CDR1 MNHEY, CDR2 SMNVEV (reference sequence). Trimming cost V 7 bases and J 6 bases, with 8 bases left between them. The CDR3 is CASTHTDTQYF. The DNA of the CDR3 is TGTGCCAGCACCCACACGGATACGCAGTATTTT.

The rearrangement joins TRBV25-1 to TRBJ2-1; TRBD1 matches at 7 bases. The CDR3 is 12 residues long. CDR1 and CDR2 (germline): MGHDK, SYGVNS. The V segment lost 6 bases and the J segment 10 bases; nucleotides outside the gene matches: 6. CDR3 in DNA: TGTGCCAGCAGCCACGGGACAGAAGAGCAGTTCTTC. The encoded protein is CASSHGTEEQFF.

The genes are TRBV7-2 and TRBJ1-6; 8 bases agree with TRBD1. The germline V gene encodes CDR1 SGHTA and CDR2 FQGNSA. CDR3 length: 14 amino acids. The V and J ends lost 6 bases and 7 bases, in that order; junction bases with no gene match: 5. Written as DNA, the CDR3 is TGTGCCAGCAGTTTTGACAGGGGAAATTCACCCCTCCACTTT. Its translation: CASSFDRGNSPLHF.

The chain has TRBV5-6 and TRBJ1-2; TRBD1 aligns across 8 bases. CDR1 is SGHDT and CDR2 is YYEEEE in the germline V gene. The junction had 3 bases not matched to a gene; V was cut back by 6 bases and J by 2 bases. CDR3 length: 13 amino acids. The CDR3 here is CASNRQGNYGYTF. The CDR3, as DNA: TGTGCCAGCAACCGACAGGGGAACTATGGCTACACCTTC.

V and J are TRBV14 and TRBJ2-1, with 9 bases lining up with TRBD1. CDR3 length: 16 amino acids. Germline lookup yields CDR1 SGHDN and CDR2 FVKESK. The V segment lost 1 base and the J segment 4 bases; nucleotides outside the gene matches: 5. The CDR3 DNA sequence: TGTGCCAGCAGCCAAGGAAAAGGACAGGGGTACAATGAGCAGTTCTTC. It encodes CASSQGKGQGYNEQFF.

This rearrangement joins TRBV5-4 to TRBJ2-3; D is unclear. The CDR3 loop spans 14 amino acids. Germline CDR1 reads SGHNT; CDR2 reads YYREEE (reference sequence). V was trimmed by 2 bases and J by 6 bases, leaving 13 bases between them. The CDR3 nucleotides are TGTGCCAGCAGCTTCTCTGGCCGTACGGATACGCAGTATTTT. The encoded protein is CASSFSGRTDTQYF. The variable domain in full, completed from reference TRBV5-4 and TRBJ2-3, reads ETGVTQSPTHLIKTRGQQVTLRCSSQSGHNTVSWYQQALGQGPQFIFQYYREEENGRGNFPPRFSGLQFPNYSSELNVNALELDDSALYLCASSFSGRTDTQYFGPGTRLTVL.

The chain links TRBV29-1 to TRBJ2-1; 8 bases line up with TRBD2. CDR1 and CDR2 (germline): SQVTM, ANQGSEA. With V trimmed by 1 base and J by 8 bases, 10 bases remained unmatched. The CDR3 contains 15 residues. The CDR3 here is CSVEGVAGFGDEQFF. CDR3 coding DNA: TGCAGCGTTGAAGGGGTAGCGGGGTTCGGCGATGAGCAGTTCTTC.

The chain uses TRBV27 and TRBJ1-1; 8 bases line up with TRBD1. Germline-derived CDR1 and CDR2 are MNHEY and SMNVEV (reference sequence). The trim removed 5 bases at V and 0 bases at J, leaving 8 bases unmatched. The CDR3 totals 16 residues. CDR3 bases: TGTGCCAGCAGTCCCAGCAGGGGGCAAGTGAACACTGAAGCTTTCTTT. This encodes CASSPSRGQVNTEAFF.

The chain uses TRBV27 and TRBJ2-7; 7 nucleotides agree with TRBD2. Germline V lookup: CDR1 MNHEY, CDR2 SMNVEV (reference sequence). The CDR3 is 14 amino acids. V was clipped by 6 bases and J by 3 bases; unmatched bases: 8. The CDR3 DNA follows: TGTGCCAGCAGCCCGCGGGGGACCGGCTACGAGCAGTACTTC. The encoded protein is CASSPRGTGYEQYF.

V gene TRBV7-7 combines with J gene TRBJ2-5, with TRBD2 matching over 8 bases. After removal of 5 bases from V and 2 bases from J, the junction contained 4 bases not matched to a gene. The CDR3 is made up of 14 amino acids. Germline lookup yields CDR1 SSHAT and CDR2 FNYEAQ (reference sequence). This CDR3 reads CASSRGGGQETQYF. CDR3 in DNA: TGTGCCAGCAGCCGGGGGGGTGGGCAAGAGACCCAGTACTTC.

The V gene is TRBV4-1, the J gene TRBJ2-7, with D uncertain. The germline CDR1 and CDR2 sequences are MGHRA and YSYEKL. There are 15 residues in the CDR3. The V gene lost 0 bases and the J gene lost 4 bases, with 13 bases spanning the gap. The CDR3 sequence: CASSQDRQERYEQYF. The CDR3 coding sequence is TGCGCCAGCAGCCAAGATCGGCAGGAACGGTACGAGCAGTACTTC.

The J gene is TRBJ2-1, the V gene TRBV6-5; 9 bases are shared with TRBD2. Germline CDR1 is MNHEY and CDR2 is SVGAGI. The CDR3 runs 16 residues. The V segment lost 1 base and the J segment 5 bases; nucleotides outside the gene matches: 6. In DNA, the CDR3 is TGTGCCAGCAGTTACTTTAGCGGGGGCTTCCACAATGAGCAGTTCTTC. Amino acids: CASSYFSGGFHNEQFF.

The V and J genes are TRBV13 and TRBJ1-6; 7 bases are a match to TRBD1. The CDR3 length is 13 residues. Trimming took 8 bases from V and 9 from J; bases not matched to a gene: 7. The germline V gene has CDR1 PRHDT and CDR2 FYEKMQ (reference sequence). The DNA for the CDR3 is TGTGCCAGCGCACCCAGGGGGAGTTCACCCCTCCACTTT. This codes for CASAPRGSSPLHF.

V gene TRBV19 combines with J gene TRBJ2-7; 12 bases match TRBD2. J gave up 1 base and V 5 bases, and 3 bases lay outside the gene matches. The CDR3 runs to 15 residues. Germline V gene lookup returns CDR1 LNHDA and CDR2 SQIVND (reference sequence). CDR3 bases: TGTGCCAGTAGTTTGACTAGCGGGGGATCCTACGAGCAGTACTTC. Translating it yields CASSLTSGGSYEQYF.

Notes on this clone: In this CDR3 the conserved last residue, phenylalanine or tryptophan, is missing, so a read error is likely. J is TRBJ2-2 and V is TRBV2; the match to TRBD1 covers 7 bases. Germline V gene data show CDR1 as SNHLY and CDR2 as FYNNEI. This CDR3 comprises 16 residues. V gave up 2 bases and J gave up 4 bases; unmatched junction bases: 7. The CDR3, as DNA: TGTGCCAGCAGTGAAAGGGACAGTAGTTTCACCGGGGAGCTGTTTTCT. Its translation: CASSERDSSFTGELFS.

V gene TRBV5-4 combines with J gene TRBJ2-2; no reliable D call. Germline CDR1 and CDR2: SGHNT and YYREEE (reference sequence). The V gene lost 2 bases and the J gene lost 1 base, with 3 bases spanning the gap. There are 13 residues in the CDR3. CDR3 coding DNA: TGTGCCAGCAGCTTCAAGAACACCGGGGAGCTGTTTTTT. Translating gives CASSFKNTGELFF.